The 9 T cell receptor beta chains below were found in one sample sequenced in a study of blood T cell repertoires in COVID-19. The data were produced by immunoSEQ multiplex PCR, yet TCRdb's version contains in-frame clones alone and is incomplete. The table has some 100,000 clones, around 90% seen once. Sequencing was performed on peripheral blood. These receptors all come from a woman aged 55-75 years with acute or convalescent COVID-19.

The chain recombines TRBV2 with TRBJ1-6; D possibly corresponds to TRBD1 (6 bases). The CDR3 contains 14 residues. The V end lost 7 bases, the J end lost 7 bases, and 14 bases lay between the germline ends. CDR1 is SNHLY, CDR2 FYNNEI, per germline. The CDR3 protein is CASTAGAENSPLHF. As DNA, the CDR3 is TGTGCCAGCACGGCGGGGGCGGAGAATTCACCCCTCCACTTT.

V is TRBV24-1 and J is TRBJ1-5, with 7 nucleotides matching TRBD1. This CDR3 is 13 amino acids long. Trimming removed 5 bases from V and 5 bases from J; junction bases left unmatched: 2. CDR1 and CDR2 from the germline V gene are KGHDR and SFDVKD. The CDR3 DNA reads as TGTGCCACCAGTGGACAGGGCCATCAGCCCCAGCATTTT. Translated: CATSGQGHQPQHF.

The chain combines TRBV4-1 with TRBJ1-1, with D unclear. From germline, CDR1 is MGHRA and CDR2 YSYEKL. The CDR3 is 15 residues long. Trimming took 0 bases from V and 5 from J, leaving 13 bases between them. CDR3 in amino acids: CASSQDSSAPTEAFF. The DNA for the CDR3 is TGCGCCAGCAGCCAAGATTCGTCAGCGCCTACTGAAGCTTTCTTT.

This clone was counted a few times. The chain is built from TRBV10-3 and TRBJ1-2; D is possibly TRBD1 (6 bases). The CDR3 is 16 residues long. Looked up from germline, CDR1 is ENHRY and CDR2 is SYGVKD. Trimming took off 3 bases at V and 8 bases at J, with 22 bases between the two ends. For the CDR3, the DNA is TGTGCCATCAGTGACCGCCTCGGGGCAGGGGAGTCCGGCTACACCTTC. It codes for CAISDRLGAGESGYTF.

The J gene is TRBJ2-7, the V gene TRBV7-3, with TRBD2 as a possible D gene (5 bases). The ends were cut back, 4 bases at V and 4 bases at J, with 14 bases in the middle. CDR1 SGHTA and CDR2 FQGTGA come from the germline V gene. CDR3 size: 14 residues. In DNA, the CDR3 is TGTGCCAGCAGCTCACTAGGACCACCATACGAGCAGTACTTC. Encoded protein: CASSSLGPPYEQYF.

The V call is TRBV29-1, the J call TRBJ2-7; TRBD1 agrees at 7 bases. Germline assignment: CDR1 SQVTM and CDR2 ANQGSEA. CDR3 length: 16 amino acids. V lost 1 base and J lost 0; bases outside the gene matches: 9. DNA of the CDR3: TGCAGCGTTGAAGGGAGACAGGGTGGCGGCTCCTACGAGCAGTACTTC. This codes for CSVEGRQGGGSYEQYF.

V usage is TRBV5-1 and J usage is TRBJ1-2; 8 bases are shared with TRBD1. CDR3 size: 14 residues. The germline V gene encodes CDR1 SGHRS and CDR2 YFSETQ. With 4 bases clipped from V and 4 bases from J, the junction kept 6 bases outside the gene matches. The CDR3 loop reads CASSDRGRGYGYTF. The DNA of the CDR3 is TGCGCCAGCAGCGACAGGGGAAGGGGCTATGGCTACACCTTC.

The chain combines TRBV11-2 with TRBJ1-3, with D perhaps TRBD1 (5 bases). Germline V gene lookup returns CDR1 SGHAT and CDR2 FQNNGV. Trimming removed 3 bases at V and 4 bases at J, with 10 bases between. This CDR3 spans 14 amino acids. The CDR3 region has the DNA TGTGCCAGCAGCTTGGGGGGAACCGGAAACACCATATATTTT. Protein: CASSLGGTGNTIYF.

The V call is TRBV29-1, the J call TRBJ1-4, with no clear D. The V gene's germline CDR1 is SQVTM and CDR2 ANQGSEA. The CDR3 is made up of 12 amino acids. V lost 6 bases, J lost 4 bases, and 9 bases lay in between. This chain's CDR3 is CSVRRGNEKLFF. The CDR3 nucleotides are TGCAGCGTCCGACGGGGTAATGAAAAACTGTTTTTT.